The 30 T cell receptor beta chains in this list originate from one sample, sequenced in a study of cytomegalovirus exposure and HLA in healthy donors. PCR involved 60 Vbeta and 13 Jbeta primers. The method was immunoSEQ multiplex PCR; TCRdb's version includes in-frame clones alone and lacks a portion of them. Among under 150,000 clones listed, around 62% were seen once. Sequenced sample: PBMCs. The receptors were sampled from a woman aged 40-49 years in good health and CMV-seropositive.

The rearrangement links TRBV19 to TRBJ2-1, with a possible D match to TRBD1 (5 bases). CDR1 LNHDA and CDR2 SQIVND come from the germline V gene (reference sequence). Trimming took off 3 bases at V and 2 bases at J, with 14 bases between the two ends. This CDR3 contains 16 residues. The CDR3 coding sequence is TGTGCCAGTAGTATCAGAGACAGCTTTACCTACAATGAGCAGTTCTTC. Its protein is CASSIRDSFTYNEQFF.

The chain links TRBV27 to TRBJ1-2; 8 nucleotides align to TRBD1. CDR1 and CDR2 from the germline V gene are MNHEY and SMNVEV (reference sequence). The V and J ends lost 10 bases and 7 bases, in that order; junction bases with no gene match: 8. CDR3 size: 12 residues. CDR3 amino acids: CATQGGRGGYTF. The CDR3 bases are TGTGCCACACAGGGGGGGAGGGGTGGCTACACCTTC.

The V gene is TRBV28, the J gene TRBJ2-5, with TRBD2 matching 9 bases. The V segment lost 5 bases and the J segment 2 bases; nucleotides outside the gene matches: 6. Germline V lookup: CDR1 MDHEN, CDR2 SYDVKM. This CDR3 has 15 amino acids. This CDR3 reads CASSSLAGVQETQYF. The DNA for the CDR3 is TGTGCCAGCAGTAGTTTAGCGGGAGTTCAAGAGACCCAGTACTTC.

V usage is TRBV9 and J usage is TRBJ2-3; D gene unclear. Germline V lookup: CDR1 SGDLS, CDR2 YYNGEE. The CDR3 runs to 15 residues. V was clipped by 0 bases and J by 0 bases, with 8 bases between them. The CDR3 sequence is CASSVGDISTDTQYF. The DNA of the CDR3 is TGTGCCAGCAGCGTAGGCGACATTAGCACAGATACGCAGTATTTT.

This clone has a single count. The rearrangement uses TRBV20-1 and TRBJ2-1; maybe TRBD2 (5 bases). Germline-derived CDR1 and CDR2 are DFQATT and SNEGSKA (reference sequence). The CDR3 is made up of 11 amino acids. The V end was cut by 5 bases, the J end by 16 bases, with 18 bases between. The CDR3 coding sequence is TGCAGTGCTTCGAGACGGGATGGATTTTTCTTC. Amino acids: CSASRRDGFFF.

The chain combines TRBV19 with TRBJ1-5, with TRBD1 identical over 9 bases. The CDR3 totals 18 residues. Germline V gene data show CDR1 as LNHDA and CDR2 as SQIVND (reference sequence). V lost 3 bases to trimming and J lost 0 bases; unmatched junction nucleotides: 9. CDR3 region: CASSMAGTGFYSNQPQHF. For the CDR3, the DNA is TGTGCCAGTAGTATGGCCGGGACAGGGTTCTATAGCAATCAGCCCCAGCATTTT.

The chain recombines TRBV11-2 with TRBJ2-1; D might be TRBD1 (5 bases). V dropped 6 bases and J dropped 7 bases, with 10 bases sitting between them. Germline V lookup: CDR1 SGHAT, CDR2 FQNNGV. This CDR3 contains 12 residues. This CDR3 is CASRPQGNEQFF. The DNA for the CDR3 is TGTGCCAGCAGACCCCAGGGTAATGAGCAGTTCTTC.

The J gene is TRBJ1-5, the V gene TRBV6-5, with D possibly matching TRBD1 (6 bases). From germline, CDR1 is MNHEY and CDR2 SVGAGI. V was cut by 7 bases and J by 6 bases, with 16 bases left in between. CDR3 length: 14 residues. The CDR3 DNA sequence: TGTGCCAGCAAAGATGGCCAGGGGAGTCAGCCCCAGCATTTT. Translating it yields CASKDGQGSQPQHF.

The chain has TRBV7-3 and TRBJ2-1; D might be TRBD2 (5 bases). Germline CDR1 reads SGHTA; CDR2 reads FQGTGA. Trimming took 5 bases from V and 6 from J, leaving 11 bases between them. This CDR3 has 13 residues. In DNA form, the CDR3 reads TGTGCCAGCAGCCCGACTACCCCCAATGAGCAGTTCTTC. This translates into CASSPTTPNEQFF.

This chain joins TRBV9 and TRBJ2-2; D gene unclear. Germline CDR1 reads SGDLS; CDR2 reads YYNGEE. Trimming pared 4 bases from V and 6 bases from J, leaving 10 bases between. The CDR3 has 13 residues. The CDR3 DNA reads as TGTGCCAGCAGCTCTCGAGGAGCCGGGGAGCTGTTTTTT. It translates to CASSSRGAGELFF.

The V gene is TRBV11-1, the J gene TRBJ1-1; D uncertain. Germline CDR1 SGHAT, CDR2 FQDESV (reference sequence). The CDR3 runs 14 residues. V lost 6 bases and J lost 6, with 17 bases in between. CDR3: CASRIGPEAAEAFF. For the CDR3, the DNA is TGTGCCAGCAGAATAGGACCGGAGGCGGCTGAAGCTTTCTTT. The full variable domain, in which reference TRBV11-1 and TRBJ1-1 provide the parts outside the CDR3, is EAEVAQSPRYKITEKSQAVAFWCDPISGHATLYWYRQILGQGPELLVQFQDESVVDDSQLPKDRFSAERLKGVDSTLKIQPAELGDSAMYLCASRIGPEAAEAFFGQGTRLTVV.

This clone was counted a few times. The CDR3 DNA follows: TGTGCCAGCAGCCCGCTACTAGCGGGAGGGCCAGATGAGCAGTTCTTC. Residues: CASSPLLAGGPDEQFF. J is TRBJ2-1 and V is TRBV13; 13 bases fit TRBD2. This CDR3 has 16 amino acids. Germline V gene lookup returns CDR1 PRHDT and CDR2 FYEKMQ (reference sequence). V was pared by 5 bases and J by 8 bases, with 9 bases of the junction left unmatched.

A few counts support this clone. The chain employs TRBV27 and TRBJ2-3, with a possible D match to TRBD2 (6 bases). There are 14 residues in the CDR3. Germline lookup yields CDR1 MNHEY and CDR2 SMNVEV (reference sequence). The V gene lost 1 base and the J gene lost 1 base, with 6 bases spanning the gap. The CDR3 DNA follows: TGTGCCAGCAGTTTATGGGGGGGCACAGATACGCAGTATTTT. This encodes CASSLWGGTDTQYF.

In its sample, this clone was seen a few times. This chain joins TRBV4-2 and TRBJ2-3; 12 nucleotides agree with TRBD2. The V and J ends lost 1 base and 1 base, in that order; junction bases with no gene match: 0. CDR1 is LGHNA, CDR2 YNFKEQ, per germline. The CDR3 length is 16 residues. The CDR3 coding sequence is TGTGCCAGCAGCCAAGGACTAGCGGGAGGCACAGATACGCAGTATTTT. It translates to CASSQGLAGGTDTQYF.

The chain employs TRBV5-1 and TRBJ1-1; 9 bases align to TRBD1. This CDR3 is built from 15 residues. The V and J ends lost 1 base and 4 bases, in that order; junction bases with no gene match: 5. Germline lookup yields CDR1 SGHRS and CDR2 YFSETQ. CDR3 sequence (DNA): TGCGCCAGCAGCTTGACCGGGACAGGGACCACTGAAGCTTTCTTT. This sequence encodes CASSLTGTGTTEAFF. Combining the CDR3 with reference TRBV5-1 and TRBJ1-1 gives the whole variable domain KAGVTQTPRYLIKTRGQQVTLSCSPISGHRSVSWYQQTPGQGLQFLFEYFSETQRNKGNFPGRFSGRQFSNSRSEMNVSTLELGDSALYLCASSLTGTGTTEAFFGQGTRLTVV.

To note about this clone: The sample contains more than one DNA sequence encoding this CDR3. The chain employs TRBV7-6 and TRBJ2-7, with D tentatively TRBD1 (6 bases). This CDR3 has 13 amino acids. Germline V gives CDR1 SGHVS, CDR2 FNYEAQ. The ends were cut back, 1 base at V and 4 bases at J, with 8 bases in the middle. The CDR3 DNA reads as TGTGCCAGCAGCTTAGAAGGGGGATACGAGCAGTACTTC. The encoded protein is CASSLEGGYEQYF.

The rearrangement uses TRBV7-2 and TRBJ1-5; D ambiguous. V lost 1 base, J lost 0 bases, and 4 bases lay in between. The V gene's germline CDR1 is SGHTA and CDR2 FQGNSA. CDR3 length equals 14 residues. The CDR3 sequence is CASSLGHSNQPQHF. The CDR3 DNA follows: TGTGCCAGCAGCTTAGGTCATAGCAATCAGCCCCAGCATTTT.

This chain uses TRBV29-1 with TRBJ1-5; the D is unclear. The CDR3 contains 13 residues. Germline V lookup: CDR1 SQVTM, CDR2 ANQGSEA. The V and J ends lost 7 bases and 2 bases respectively, with 12 bases between them. The CDR3, as DNA: TGCAGCGCCACCGGGGAGGGCAATCAGCCCCAGCATTTT. Translation: CSATGEGNQPQHF.

This sequence joins TRBV4-2 and TRBJ1-1; the D gene is possibly TRBD1 (6 bases). The germline V and J ends were trimmed by 1 base and 2 bases, with 17 bases remaining between them. This CDR3 region has 17 residues. The germline gives CDR1 LGHNA, CDR2 YNFKEQ. The CDR3 protein is CASSQAEVVGANTEAFF. The DNA of the CDR3 is TGTGCCAGCAGCCAAGCCGAAGTAGTGGGGGCTAACACTGAAGCTTTCTTT.

Remarks on this clone: Other DNA sequences in the sample encode the same CDR3. The chain has TRBV29-1 and TRBJ2-2; a possible D gene is TRBD1 (6 bases). The CDR3 length is 13 residues. V was cut by 3 bases and J by 2 bases, with 7 bases left in between. Germline V gives CDR1 SQVTM, CDR2 ANQGSEA. CDR3 loop: CSVEGQNTGELFF. CDR3 DNA: TGCAGCGTTGAGGGACAAAACACCGGGGAGCTGTTTTTT.

This clone was seen once. The rearrangement links TRBV6-5 to TRBJ1-1, with unresolved D. The CDR3 runs 15 residues. Germline V lookup: CDR1 MNHEY, CDR2 SVGAGI. Trimming removed 0 bases at V and 4 bases at J, with 12 bases between. CDR3 coding DNA: TGTGCCAGCAGTTACTCATTGACACCTCCCACTGAAGCTTTCTTT. It codes for CASSYSLTPPTEAFF.

Only one count was recorded for this clone. The V gene is TRBV20-1, the J gene TRBJ1-1, with 7 bases identical to TRBD1. CDR1 is DFQATT and CDR2 is SNEGSKA in the germline V gene (reference sequence). The CDR3 runs to 11 residues. The trim removed 3 bases at V and 7 bases at J, leaving 2 bases unmatched. CDR3 sequence: CSARGDSEAFF. The CDR3 DNA sequence: TGCAGTGCTAGGGGGGACAGTGAAGCTTTCTTT.

The V gene is TRBV2, the J gene TRBJ2-7, with TRBD2 matching 14 bases. The J segment lost 0 bases and the V segment lost 2 bases, leaving 6 bases of the junction unmatched. This CDR3 region has 18 residues. The germline V gene has CDR1 SNHLY and CDR2 FYNNEI. The chain's CDR3 is CASSEPQGLAGGSYEQYF. CDR3 nucleotide sequence: TGTGCCAGCAGTGAACCCCAAGGACTAGCGGGAGGCTCCTACGAGCAGTACTTC.

V and J are TRBV12-5 and TRBJ2-5; D possibly corresponds to TRBD2 (6 bases). Germline lookup yields CDR1 LGHNT and CDR2 FRNRAP. The CDR3 length is 13 residues. V was cut by 8 bases and J by 4 bases, with 14 bases left in between. CDR3 nucleotide sequence: TGTGCTAGTACAGCGGGTTCGCTAGAGACCCAGTACTTC. Its protein product is CASTAGSLETQYF.

The genes are TRBV10-2 and TRBJ2-7; possible D gene TRBD1, 6 bases. CDR3 size: 17 residues. Trimming removed 1 base from V and 0 bases from J, with 16 bases in between. Germline V gene lookup returns CDR1 WSHSY and CDR2 SAAADI. CDR3 sequence: CASSEYLLTGPSYEQYF. The CDR3 DNA reads TGCGCCAGCAGTGAGTATCTGTTGACAGGTCCCTCCTACGAGCAGTACTTC.

This chain connects TRBV7-2 to TRBJ2-3, with 7 bases identical to TRBD2. CDR1 SGHTA and CDR2 FQGNSA come from the germline V gene. This CDR3 has 14 amino acids. Unmatched junction bases numbered 6, after V lost 5 bases and J lost 4 bases. The CDR3 here is CASSLLAVPDTQYF. In DNA form, the CDR3 reads TGTGCCAGCAGCCTTCTAGCGGTCCCAGATACGCAGTATTTT.

This sequence joins TRBV7-9 and TRBJ2-3, with D perhaps matching TRBD2 (5 bases). The germline V and J ends were trimmed by 4 bases and 1 base, with 9 bases remaining between them. This CDR3 has 14 amino acids. Germline V gene data show CDR1 as SEHNR and CDR2 as FQNEAQ (reference sequence). The CDR3 loop reads CASSSGVGTDTQYF. The CDR3 nucleotides are TGTGCCAGCAGCTCCGGGGTAGGCACAGATACGCAGTATTTT.

This clone was recorded once. The chain recombines TRBV7-2 with TRBJ2-5, with D possibly matching TRBD1 (5 bases). CDR3 length equals 14 residues. The V gene's germline CDR1 is SGHTA and CDR2 FQGNSA. The V gene lost 4 bases and the J gene lost 4 bases, with 13 bases spanning the gap. The CDR3 sequence: CASSSPTALETQYF. DNA of the CDR3: TGTGCCAGCAGCTCACCGACAGCGTTAGAGACCCAGTACTTC.

The gene calls are TRBV2 and TRBJ2-3; 13 bases align to TRBD2. The junction had 4 bases not matched to a gene; V was cut back by 10 bases and J by 3 bases. Germline V gene lookup returns CDR1 SNHLY and CDR2 FYNNEI. The CDR3 has 14 amino acids. The CDR3 nucleotides are TGTGCCACCCGGACTAGCGGGAGAACAGATACGCAGTATTTT. This translates into CATRTSGRTDTQYF.

The chain combines TRBV25-1 with TRBJ1-2, with no clear D. CDR3 size: 13 residues. Deletions cut 5 bases from V and 8 bases from J, with 15 bases between. Germline loops: CDR1 MGHDK, CDR2 SYGVNS. CDR3 sequence reads: CASSSLNKEGYTF. DNA of the CDR3: TGTGCCAGCAGTTCCCTGAACAAGGAGGGCTACACCTTC.